This T cell receptor (beta chain) was captured in a study of cytomegalovirus exposure and HLA in healthy donors. The CDR3 runs 13 residues. Germline CDR1 SNHLY, CDR2 FYNNEI. V dropped 6 bases and J dropped 2; count of bases not matched to a gene: 3. It was with 60 Vbeta and 13 Jbeta primers that the PCR ran. Repertoires were generated with immunoSEQ multiplex PCR, while TCRdb's copy carries only in-frame clones and drops some. Here the sample spans about 96,000 clones, roughly 74% being singletons. Sequencing was performed on PBMCs. V and J are TRBV2 and TRBJ1-1, with 7 bases that match TRBD1. The clonotype originates from a woman in her seventies in good health and CMV-seropositive. CDR3 DNA: TGTGCCAGCAGGTACAGGGGAAACACTGAAGCTTTCTTT. Its protein product is CASRYRGNTEAFF.